The 22 T cell receptor beta chains below all came from one sample that was sequenced in a study of siplizumab effects on memory and regulatory T cells (dated by TCRdb to between 2018 and 2021). Library preparation employed the immunoSEQ multiplex PCR assay. Entries here come from immuneACCESS through TCRdb and include only in-frame sequences with V and J called. Some clones fail to appear in such tables; in the studies checked, an unresolved V gene covers under half of the shortfall, and the cause of the remainder is unknown. Here the sample has 90,000 to 110,000 clones; around 90% occur a single time. The ten largest make up approximately 0.75% of the sample. Sequenced sample: Tregs sorted from blood. All receptors derive from a human donor in good health.

The chain recombines TRBV5-6 with TRBJ2-5; 10 nucleotides agree with TRBD1. With the DNA end fitting TRBJ2-7 better, the J assignment may be wrong. Germline-derived CDR1 and CDR2 are SGHDT and YYEEEE. This CDR3 is built from 14 residues. CDR3 DNA: TGTGCCAGCAGTTTTGGACAGGGGGTCTACGAGCAGTACTTC. This sequence encodes CASSFGQGVYEQYF.

The chain joins TRBV19 to TRBJ1-1, with unresolved D. Germline lookup yields CDR1 LNHDA and CDR2 SQIVND (reference sequence). The length of the CDR3 is 14 residues. Trimming took 3 bases from V and 3 from J, leaving 11 bases between them. The CDR3 loop reads CASSILAGYTEAFF. The CDR3 nucleotides are TGTGCCAGTAGTATTCTGGCGGGATACACTGAAGCTTTCTTT.

The V and J genes are TRBV5-4 and TRBJ2-7; D is undetermined. This CDR3 comprises 17 residues. V was trimmed by 4 bases and J by 3 bases, leaving 23 bases between them. Germline V CDR1 and CDR2: SGHNT, YYREEE (reference sequence). DNA of the CDR3: TGTGCCAGCAGCCTAACGATAGGAACAGTTATCGACTACGAGCAGTACTTC. Translating it yields CASSLTIGTVIDYEQYF. Supplemented by reference TRBV5-4 and TRBJ2-7, the full variable domain reads ETGVTQSPTHLIKTRGQQVTLRCSSQSGHNTVSWYQQALGQGPQFIFQYYREEENGRGNFPPRFSGLQFPNYSSELNVNALELDDSALYLCASSLTIGTVIDYEQYFGPGTRLTVT.

A single count supports this clone. This chain joins TRBV6-1 and TRBJ1-2; TRBD1 is a possible D gene (5 bases). V was trimmed by 8 bases and J by 3 bases, leaving 19 bases between them. Germline lookup yields CDR1 MNHNS and CDR2 SASEGT. The CDR3 spans 15 residues. This CDR3 is CASPRDGGRYYGYTF. Here the CDR3 DNA reads TGTGCCAGCCCTAGGGACGGCGGACGATACTATGGCTACACCTTC.

The chain is built from TRBV7-2 and TRBJ2-5; 7 nucleotides match TRBD1. The CDR3 totals 14 residues. With 6 bases clipped from V and 2 bases from J, the junction kept 6 bases outside the gene matches. Germline V lookup: CDR1 SGHTA, CDR2 FQGNSA. CDR3 sequence: CASSYDREQETQYF. The CDR3 nucleotides are TGTGCCAGCAGTTACGACAGGGAACAAGAGACCCAGTACTTC. Together with reference TRBV7-2 and TRBJ2-5, the CDR3 gives the full variable domain: GAGVSQSPSNKVTEKGKDVELRCDPISGHTALYWYRQSLGQGLEFLIYFQGNSAPDKSGLPSDRFSAERTGGSVSTLTIQRTQQEDSAVYLCASSYDREQETQYFGPGTRLLVL.

The genes are TRBV27 and TRBJ2-1; TRBD2 agrees at 9 bases. The V and J ends lost 7 bases and 3 bases, in that order; junction bases with no gene match: 10. This CDR3 comprises 16 residues. Germline V CDR1 and CDR2: MNHEY, SMNVEV (reference sequence). CDR3 region: CASNGIAGEIYNEQFF. In DNA form, the CDR3 reads TGTGCCAGCAATGGTATAGCGGGGGAAATCTACAATGAGCAGTTCTTC.

This chain connects TRBV25-1 to TRBJ1-4; no clear D. The length of the CDR3 is 15 residues. V lost 5 bases and J lost 8, with 18 bases in between. Germline CDR1 and CDR2: MGHDK and SYGVNS. The CDR3 here is CASSYSGLRSEKLFF. CDR3 bases: TGTGCCAGCAGTTACAGCGGTCTTCGGTCGGAAAAACTGTTTTTT.

This clone has only one observation. The genes are TRBV19 and TRBJ1-2; D is possibly TRBD1 (5 bases). V was shortened by 4 bases and J by 7 bases, with 10 bases between the two germline ends. This CDR3 is built from 12 residues. CDR1 is LNHDA and CDR2 is SQIVND in the germline V gene (reference sequence). CDR3 protein: CASSTQGLGYTF. The CDR3 coding sequence is TGTGCCAGTAGTACCCAGGGTCTTGGCTACACCTTC.

The rearrangement links TRBV11-3 to TRBJ1-6; D is uncertain. Germline V CDR1 and CDR2: SGHNT, YENEEA. Trimming shortened V by 1 base and J by 10 bases, and 8 bases separated the two germline ends. This CDR3 has 13 residues. The CDR3 DNA reads as TGTGCCAGCAGCTTAGCTGCGGGCTCACCCCTCCACTTT. Encoded protein: CASSLAAGSPLHF.

The chain is built from TRBV28 and TRBJ1-6; D unclear. The germline V gene encodes CDR1 MDHEN and CDR2 SYDVKM. Trimming took off 6 bases at V and 2 bases at J, with 14 bases between the two ends. The CDR3 extends over 16 amino acids. The CDR3 sequence is CASSLEFGAYNSPLHF. CDR3 nucleotide sequence: TGTGCCAGCAGCCTCGAGTTTGGCGCCTATAATTCACCCCTCCACTTT.

The chain joins TRBV10-3 to TRBJ2-5; 8 bases fit TRBD2. Germline values: CDR1 ENHRY, CDR2 SYGVKD. The J segment lost 3 bases and the V segment lost 11 bases, leaving 5 bases of the junction unmatched. The CDR3 sequence is 12 residues long. The chain's CDR3 is CAATSGEETQYF. Here the CDR3 DNA reads TGTGCCGCCACTAGCGGCGAAGAGACCCAGTACTTC.

The chain recombines TRBV6-1 with TRBJ1-1; D unresolved. V was trimmed by 5 bases and J by 0 bases, leaving 7 bases between them. This CDR3 spans 13 amino acids. Germline loops: CDR1 MNHNS, CDR2 SASEGT. The CDR3 DNA is TGTGCCAGCAGTCAGAACCTGAACACTGAAGCTTTCTTT. This codes for CASSQNLNTEAFF.

J is TRBJ1-6 and V is TRBV6-1, with D possibly being TRBD1 (6 bases). The CDR3 totals 12 residues. The ends were cut back, 8 bases at V and 14 bases at J, with 16 bases in the middle. Germline lookup yields CDR1 MNHNS and CDR2 SASEGT. The DNA for the CDR3 is TGTGCCAGCTGGGACATCCTATTCACCCTCCACTTT. It codes for CASWDILFTLHF.

The V call is TRBV19, the J call TRBJ2-1; unclear D gene. V was cut by 3 bases and J by 4 bases, with 4 bases left in between. The CDR3 has 12 amino acids. The V gene's germline CDR1 is LNHDA and CDR2 SQIVND (reference sequence). For the CDR3, the DNA is TGTGCCAGTAGTATGGGATACAATGAGCAGTTCTTC. As protein: CASSMGYNEQFF.

This chain uses TRBV15 with TRBJ2-7; TRBD2 aligns across 8 bases. V lost 2 bases and J lost 3; bases outside the gene matches: 9. CDR3 length equals 16 residues. Germline loops: CDR1 LNHNV, CDR2 YYDKDF (reference sequence). DNA of the CDR3: TGTGCCACCAGCAGAAGGGCCGGGGGGGTACACTACGAGCAGTACTTC. This translates into CATSRRAGGVHYEQYF.

The chain employs TRBV18 and TRBJ1-1, with TRBD1 matching 8 bases. Trimming at V came to 3 bases and at J to 1 base, leaving 7 bases not matched to a gene. The CDR3 totals 16 residues. Germline CDR1 KGHSH, CDR2 LQKENI. CDR3 protein: CASSPDRGRPNTEAFF. CDR3 bases: TGTGCCAGCTCACCTGACAGGGGTAGGCCGAACACTGAAGCTTTCTTT.

This clone has only a few counts. The genes are TRBV19 and TRBJ1-5; 8 bases are a match to TRBD1. V gave up 3 bases and J gave up 4 bases; unmatched junction bases: 2. The CDR3 runs 14 residues. Germline V gives CDR1 LNHDA, CDR2 SQIVND (reference sequence). CDR3 in amino acids: CASSMRTGNQPQHF. DNA for the CDR3: TGTGCCAGTAGTATGAGGACAGGGAATCAGCCCCAGCATTTT.

The genes are TRBV19 and TRBJ1-1; perhaps TRBD1 as D (5 bases). The CDR3 extends over 14 amino acids. Germline V lookup: CDR1 LNHDA, CDR2 SQIVND (reference sequence). Trimming removed 4 bases from V and 0 bases from J, with 9 bases in between. CDR3 DNA: TGTGCCAGTAGTAGCGGGACGCTGAACACTGAAGCTTTCTTT. Amino acids: CASSSGTLNTEAFF.

This clone was seen a single time. The gene calls are TRBV7-3 and TRBJ2-1, with TRBD2 as a possible D gene (6 bases). Per germline, CDR1 SGHTA and CDR2 FQGTGA. V lost 2 bases and J 5 bases, leaving 13 bases between the germline ends. The CDR3 length is 15 residues. The CDR3 nucleotides read TGTGCCAGCAGCTTATCGGGAGTTGGCAACAATGAGCAGTTCTTC. Translating gives CASSLSGVGNNEQFF.

This chain joins TRBV9 and TRBJ2-7, with D tentatively TRBD2 (5 bases). Trimming removed 4 bases from V and 6 bases from J, with 14 bases in between. The CDR3 runs 13 residues. Germline-derived CDR1 and CDR2 are SGDLS and YYNGEE. The DNA for the CDR3 is TGTGCCAGCAGCCCTTATCGAGGGCCCGAGCAGTACTTC. Translated, it gives CASSPYRGPEQYF.

This sequence joins TRBV29-1 and TRBJ2-1, with D possibly being TRBD2 (7 bases). Trimming left V 6 bases short and J 0 bases short, with 12 bases between. This CDR3 is built from 14 residues. Germline V gene data show CDR1 as SQVTM and CDR2 as ANQGSEA. In DNA form, the CDR3 reads TGCAGCGTAGCTAGGGGGGGCTCCTACAATGAGCAGTTCTTC. It yields the protein CSVARGGSYNEQFF.

This sequence joins TRBV7-2 and TRBJ1-1; no firm D call. This CDR3 spans 13 amino acids. Trimming removed 1 base at V and 10 bases at J, with 13 bases between. Germline V gives CDR1 SGHTA, CDR2 FQGNSA. For the CDR3, the DNA is TGTGCCAGCAGCTTAGAGGGCCCCCGGGGAGCTTTCTTT. It specifies CASSLEGPRGAFF. Full variable domain (remainder filled in from reference TRBV7-2 and TRBJ1-1): GAGVSQSPSNKVTEKGKDVELRCDPISGHTALYWYRQSLGQGLEFLIYFQGNSAPDKSGLPSDRFSAERTGGSVSTLTIQRTQQEDSAVYLCASSLEGPRGAFFGQGTRLTVV.